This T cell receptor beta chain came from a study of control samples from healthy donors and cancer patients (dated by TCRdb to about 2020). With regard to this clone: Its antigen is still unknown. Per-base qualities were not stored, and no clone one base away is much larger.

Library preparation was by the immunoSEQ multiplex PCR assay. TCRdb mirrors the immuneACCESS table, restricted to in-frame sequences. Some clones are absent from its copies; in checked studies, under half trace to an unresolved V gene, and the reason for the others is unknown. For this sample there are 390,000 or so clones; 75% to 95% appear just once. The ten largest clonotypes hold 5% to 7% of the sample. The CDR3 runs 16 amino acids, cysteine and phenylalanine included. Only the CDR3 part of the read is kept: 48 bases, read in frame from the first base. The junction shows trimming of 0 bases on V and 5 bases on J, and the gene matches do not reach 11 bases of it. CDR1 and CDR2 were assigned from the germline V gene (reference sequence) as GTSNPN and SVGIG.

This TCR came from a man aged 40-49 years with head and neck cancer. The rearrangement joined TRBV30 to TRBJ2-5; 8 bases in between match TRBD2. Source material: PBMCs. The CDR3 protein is CAWSVRSSGVSETQYF. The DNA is TGTGCCTGGAGTGTACGGAGTAGCGGGGTCTCGGAGACCCAGTACTTC.